This T cell receptor (beta chain) was sequenced during a study of PD-1 blockade in classical Hodgkin lymphoma. Repertoires were generated with immunoSEQ multiplex PCR, while TCRdb's copy carries only in-frame clones and drops some. The sample carries 20,000 or so clones, approximately 82% recorded once. This clone was seen once. Its specificity is not known. Noted time point: cycle 4 day 1 (C4D1), after 6 weeks of nivolumab. With no exception, relapse followed autologous stem cell transplantation in all patients, and brentuximab vedotin exposure varied. CD4+ T cells were purified from thawed PBMCs by magnetic negative selection. This CDR3 is built from 16 residues. CDR1 is KGHSH, CDR2 LQKENI, per germline. V lost 2 bases and J lost 1; bases outside the gene matches: 0. Broader study findings: Newly diagnosed patients had baseline TCR diversity that was reportedly lower than that of healthy donors.

The V gene is TRBV18, the J gene TRBJ2-5; 14 bases agree with TRBD2. This receptor was taken from a human donor with classical Hodgkin lymphoma. Sequencing was performed on CD4+ T cells from blood, taken before the fourth cycle of nivolumab. The CDR3 DNA is TGTGCCAGCTCACCAGGGACTAGCGGGGGCCAAGAGACCCAGTACTTC. Its translation is CASSPGTSGGQETQYF. The full variable domain, rest sourced from reference TRBV18 and TRBJ2-5, is NAGVMQNPRHLVRRRGQEARLRCSPMKGHSHVYWYRQLPEEGLKFMVYLQKENIIDESGMPKERFSAEFPKEGPSILRIQQVVRGDSAAYFCASSPGTSGGQETQYFGPGTRLLVL.